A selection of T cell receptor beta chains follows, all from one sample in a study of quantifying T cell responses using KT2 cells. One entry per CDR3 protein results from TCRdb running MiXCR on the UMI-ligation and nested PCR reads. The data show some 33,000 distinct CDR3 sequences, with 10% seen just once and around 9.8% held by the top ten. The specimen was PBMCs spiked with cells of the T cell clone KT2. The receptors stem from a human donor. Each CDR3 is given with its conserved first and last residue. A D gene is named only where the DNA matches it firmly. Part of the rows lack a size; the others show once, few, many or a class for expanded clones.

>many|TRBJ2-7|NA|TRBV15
CATSRDRASYEQYF
TGTGCCACCAGCAGAGATAGGGCAAGCTACGAGCAGTACTTC
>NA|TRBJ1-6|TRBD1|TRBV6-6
CASSYSAGQGNSPLHF
TGTGCCAGCAGTTACTCAGCGGGACAGGGGAATTCACCCCTCCACTTT
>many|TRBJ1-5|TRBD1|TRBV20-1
CSARQDRGHQPQHF
TGCAGTGCTAGACAAGACAGGGGTCATCAGCCCCAGCATTTT
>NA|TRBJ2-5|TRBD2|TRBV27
CASRSWTSTETQYF
TGTGCCAGCAGATCCTGGACTAGCACAGAGACCCAGTACTTC
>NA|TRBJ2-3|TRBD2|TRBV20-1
CSARTSGGDTQYF
TGCAGTGCTAGGACTAGCGGGGGAGATACGCAGTATTTT
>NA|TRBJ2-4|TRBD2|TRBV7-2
CASSSSGSRPKNIQYF
TGTGCCAGCAGCTCTAGCGGGAGCAGGCCCAAAAACATTCAGTACTTC
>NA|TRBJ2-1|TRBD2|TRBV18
CASSPGLAGGPGNEQFF
TGTGCCAGCTCACCCGGACTAGCGGGAGGCCCCGGCAATGAGCAGTTCTTC
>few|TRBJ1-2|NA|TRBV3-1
CASSQELTGYGYTF
TGTGCCAGCAGCCAAGAGCTGACAGGCTATGGCTACACCTTC
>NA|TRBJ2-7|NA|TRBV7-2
CASSRPRDEQYF
TGTGCCAGCAGCCGTCCCCGGGACGAGCAGTACTTC
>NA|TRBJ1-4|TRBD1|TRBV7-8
CASSLQGATNEKLFF
TGTGCCAGCAGCTTACAGGGGGCAACTAATGAAAAACTGTTTTTT
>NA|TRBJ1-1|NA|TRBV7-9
CASSLTDEAFF
TGTGCCAGCAGCCTAACGGATGAAGCTTTCTTT
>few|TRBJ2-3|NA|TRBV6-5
CASSYRTGVGNTQYF
TGTGCCAGCAGTTATCGGACGGGAGTTGGGAATACGCAGTATTTT
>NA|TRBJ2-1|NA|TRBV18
CASSPPLTNEQFF
TGTGCCAGCTCACCACCTCTAACCAATGAGCAGTTCTTC
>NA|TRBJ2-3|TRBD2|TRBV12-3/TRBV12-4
CASSLRLAATDTQYF
TGTGCCAGCAGTCTTAGACTAGCGGCCACAGATACGCAGTATTTT
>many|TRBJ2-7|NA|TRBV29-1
CDRTHEQYF
TGCGACAGGACCCACGAGCAGTACTTC
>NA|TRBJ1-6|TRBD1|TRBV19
CASSILTRTGYNSPLHF
TGTGCCAGTAGTATCCTTACTCGGACAGGATATAATTCACCCCTCCACTTT
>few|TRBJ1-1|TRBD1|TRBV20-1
CSAPRDRGDAFF
TGCAGTGCTCCCCGGGACAGGGGTGACGCTTTCTTT
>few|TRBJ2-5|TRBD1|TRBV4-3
CASSQVRGKTQYF
TGCGCCAGCAGCCAGGTCAGGGGGAAGACCCAGTACTTC
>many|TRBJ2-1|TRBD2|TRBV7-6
CASSGGGSYNEQFF
TGTGCCAGCAGTGGGGGGGGATCCTACAATGAGCAGTTCTTC
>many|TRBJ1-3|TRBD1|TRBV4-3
CASSQDTGGGGNTIYF
TGCGCCAGCAGCCAAGACACAGGGGGCGGCGGAAACACCATATATTTT
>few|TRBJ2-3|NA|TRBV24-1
CATSDLDSTDTQYF
TGTGCCACCAGTGACCTGGACAGCACAGATACGCAGTATTTT
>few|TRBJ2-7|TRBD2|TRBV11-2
CASIPPGTSIREGYF
TGTGCCAGCATCCCGCCCGGGACTAGCATAAGGGAGGGGTACTTC
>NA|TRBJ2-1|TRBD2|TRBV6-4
CASSDSGGVDEQFF
TGTGCCAGCAGTGACTCTGGGGGGGTGGATGAGCAGTTCTTC
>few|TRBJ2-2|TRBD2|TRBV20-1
CSAYSGRNTGELFF
TGCAGTGCTTATAGCGGGAGGAACACCGGGGAGCTGTTTTTT
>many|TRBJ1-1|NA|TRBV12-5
CASGLETGTGGTEAFF
TGTGCTAGTGGTTTGGAAACCGGGACTGGGGGGACTGAAGCTTTCTTT
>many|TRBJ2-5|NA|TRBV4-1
CASSQGLVGRQETQYF
TGCGCCAGCAGCCAAGGACTAGTCGGCCGTCAAGAGACCCAGTACTTC
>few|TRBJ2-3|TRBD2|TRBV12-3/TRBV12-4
CASSPPRGAGGHSTDTQYF
TGTGCCAGCAGCCCCCCTCGTGGAGCGGGGGGGCACAGCACAGATACGCAGTATTTT
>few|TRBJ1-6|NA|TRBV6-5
CASSYAGHQFDSPLHF
TGTGCCAGCAGTTACGCGGGACACCAATTTGATTCACCCCTCCACTTT
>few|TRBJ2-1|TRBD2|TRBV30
CAWSVGAGAADEQFF
TGTGCCTGGAGTGTTGGAGCGGGAGCGGCCGATGAGCAGTTCTTC
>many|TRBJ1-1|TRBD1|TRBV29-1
CSVGTGGNTEAFF
TGCAGCGTGGGGACAGGGGGGAACACTGAAGCTTTCTTT
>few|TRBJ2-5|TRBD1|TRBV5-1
CASSLMGIGQGRKETQYF
TGCGCCAGCAGCTTAATGGGTATTGGACAGGGGAGGAAAGAGACCCAGTACTTC
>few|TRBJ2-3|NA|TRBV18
CASSPEGISDTQYF
TGTGCCAGCTCACCTGAAGGGATCTCGGATACGCAGTATTTT
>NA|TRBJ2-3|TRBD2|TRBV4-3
CASSQDGGLAGAEDTQYF
TGCGCCAGCAGCCAAGATGGAGGACTAGCGGGAGCCGAAGATACGCAGTATTTT
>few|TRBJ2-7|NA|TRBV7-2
CASSLRVDSIYEQYF
TGTGCCAGCAGCTTACGGGTGGACAGTATCTACGAGCAGTACTTC
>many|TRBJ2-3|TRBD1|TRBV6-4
CASSLRQGETDTQYF
TGTGCCAGCAGTTTACGACAGGGTGAAACAGATACGCAGTATTTT
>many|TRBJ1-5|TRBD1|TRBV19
CASTEGTGPNQPQHF
TGTGCCAGTACGGAGGGGACAGGGCCCAATCAGCCCCAGCATTTT
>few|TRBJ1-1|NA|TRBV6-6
CASMPGSGTEAFF
TGTGCCAGCATGCCAGGCTCCGGGACTGAAGCTTTCTTT
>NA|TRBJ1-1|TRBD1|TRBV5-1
CASSPQTGGNTEAFF
TGCGCCAGCAGCCCCCAGACAGGGGGGAACACTGAAGCTTTCTTT
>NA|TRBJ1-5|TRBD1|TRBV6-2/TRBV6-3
CASSYPTGSSDQPQHF
TGTGCCAGCAGTTACCCGACAGGGTCTAGTGATCAGCCCCAGCATTTT
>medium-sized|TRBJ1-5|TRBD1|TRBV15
CATSSETGSTQPQHF
TGTGCCACCAGCAGCGAGACAGGGAGTACTCAGCCCCAGCATTTT
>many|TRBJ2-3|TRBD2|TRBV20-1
CSAREGLAGDTQYF
TGCAGTGCTAGAGAGGGGCTAGCGGGAGATACGCAGTATTTT